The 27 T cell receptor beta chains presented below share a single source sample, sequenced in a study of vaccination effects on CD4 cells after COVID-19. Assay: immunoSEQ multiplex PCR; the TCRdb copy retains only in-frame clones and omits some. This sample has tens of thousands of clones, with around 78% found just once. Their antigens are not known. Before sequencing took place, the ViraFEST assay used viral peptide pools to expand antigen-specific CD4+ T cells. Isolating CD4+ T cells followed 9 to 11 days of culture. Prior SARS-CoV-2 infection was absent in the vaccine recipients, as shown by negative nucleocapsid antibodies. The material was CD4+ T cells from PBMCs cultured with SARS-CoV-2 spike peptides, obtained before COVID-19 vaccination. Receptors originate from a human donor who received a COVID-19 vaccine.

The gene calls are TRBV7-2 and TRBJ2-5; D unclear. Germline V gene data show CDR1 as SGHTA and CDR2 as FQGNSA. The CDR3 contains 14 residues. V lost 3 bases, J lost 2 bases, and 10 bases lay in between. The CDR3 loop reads CASSFAATQETQYF. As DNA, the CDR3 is TGTGCCAGCAGCTTTGCAGCGACACAAGAGACCCAGTACTTC. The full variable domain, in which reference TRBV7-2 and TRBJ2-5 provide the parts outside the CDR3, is GAGVSQSPSNKVTEKGKDVELRCDPISGHTALYWYRQSLGQGLEFLIYFQGNSAPDKSGLPSDRFSAERTGGSVSTLTIQRTQQEDSAVYLCASSFAATQETQYFGPGTRLLVL.

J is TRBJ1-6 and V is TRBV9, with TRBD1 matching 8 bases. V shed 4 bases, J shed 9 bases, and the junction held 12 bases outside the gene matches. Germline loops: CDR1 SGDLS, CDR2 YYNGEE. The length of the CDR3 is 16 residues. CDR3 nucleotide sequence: TGTGCCAGCAGCTCAGACCCTCGGACAGGGACTTCACCCCTCCACTTT. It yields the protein CASSSDPRTGTSPLHF.

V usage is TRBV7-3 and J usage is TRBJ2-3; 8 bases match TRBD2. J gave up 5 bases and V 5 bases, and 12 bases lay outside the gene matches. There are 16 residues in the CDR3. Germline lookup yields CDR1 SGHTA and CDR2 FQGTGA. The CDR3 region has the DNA TGTGCCAGCAGCCCGGGACTAGTGGGATTACGAGATACGCAGTATTTT. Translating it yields CASSPGLVGLRDTQYF.

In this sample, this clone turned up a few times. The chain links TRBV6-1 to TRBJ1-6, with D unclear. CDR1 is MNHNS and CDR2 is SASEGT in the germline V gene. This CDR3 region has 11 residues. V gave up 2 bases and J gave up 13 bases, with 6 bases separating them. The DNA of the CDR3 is TGTGCCAGCAGTGAACGGGAGCCCCTCCACTTT. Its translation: CASSEREPLHF.

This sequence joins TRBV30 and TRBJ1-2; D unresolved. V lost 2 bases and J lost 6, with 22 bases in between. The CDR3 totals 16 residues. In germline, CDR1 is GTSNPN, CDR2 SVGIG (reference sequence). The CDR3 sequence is CAWSSPGRQTYNGYTF. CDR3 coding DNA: TGTGCCTGGAGTAGCCCGGGCAGGCAAACATATAATGGCTACACCTTC.

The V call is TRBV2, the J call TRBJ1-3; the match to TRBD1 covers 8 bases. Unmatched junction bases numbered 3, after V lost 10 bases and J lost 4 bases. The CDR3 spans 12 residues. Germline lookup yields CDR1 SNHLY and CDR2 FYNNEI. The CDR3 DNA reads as TGTGCCACGCGGGACAGGGGAAACACCATATATTTT. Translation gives CATRDRGNTIYF. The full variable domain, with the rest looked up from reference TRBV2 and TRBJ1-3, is EPEVTQTPSHQVTQMGQEVILRCVPISNHLYFYWYRQILGQKVEFLVSFYNNEISEKSEIFDDQFSVERPDGSNFTLKIRSTKLEDSAMYFCATRDRGNTIYFGEGSWLTVV.

DNA for the CDR3: TGTGCCAGCAGTGAATTAGTTAGGGGACAAGCAAGCAATCAGCCCCAGCATTTT. As protein: CASSELVRGQASNQPQHF. The rearrangement joins TRBV6-1 to TRBJ1-5; a weak D match, TRBD1 (6 bases). This CDR3 region has 18 residues. From germline, CDR1 is MNHNS and CDR2 SASEGT. Deletions cut 2 bases from V and 1 base from J, with 18 bases between.

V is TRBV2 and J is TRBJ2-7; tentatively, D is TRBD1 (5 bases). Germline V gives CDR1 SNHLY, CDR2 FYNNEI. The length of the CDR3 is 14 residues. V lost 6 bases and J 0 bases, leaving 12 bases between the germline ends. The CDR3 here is CASSERQPSYEQYV. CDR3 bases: TGTGCCAGCAGCGAGAGACAGCCCTCCTACGAGCAGTACGTC.

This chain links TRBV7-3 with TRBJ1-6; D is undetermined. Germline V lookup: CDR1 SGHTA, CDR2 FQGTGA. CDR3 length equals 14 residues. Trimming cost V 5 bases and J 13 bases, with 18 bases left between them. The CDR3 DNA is TGTGCCAGCAGCCCTTCGACGTCCGGTTCGCCCCTCCACTTT. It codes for CASSPSTSGSPLHF.

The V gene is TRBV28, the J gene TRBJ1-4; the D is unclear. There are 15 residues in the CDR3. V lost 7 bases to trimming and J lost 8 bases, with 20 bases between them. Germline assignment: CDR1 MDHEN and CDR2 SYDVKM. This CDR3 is CASINQGFVKEKLFF. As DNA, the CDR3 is TGTGCCAGCATTAACCAAGGTTTCGTGAAGGAAAAACTGTTTTTT. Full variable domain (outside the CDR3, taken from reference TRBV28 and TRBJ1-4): DVKVTQSSRYLVKRTGEKVFLECVQDMDHENMFWYRQDPGLGLRLIYFSYDVKMKEKGDIPEGYSVSREKKERFSLILESASTNQTSMYLCASINQGFVKEKLFFGSGTQLSVL.

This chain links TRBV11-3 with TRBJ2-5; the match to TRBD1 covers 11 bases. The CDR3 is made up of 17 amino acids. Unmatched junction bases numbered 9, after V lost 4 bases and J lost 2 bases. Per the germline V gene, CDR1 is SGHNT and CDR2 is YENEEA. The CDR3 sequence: CASSSGTGGSHQETQYF. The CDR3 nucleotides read TGTGCCAGCAGCTCCGGGACAGGGGGATCCCATCAAGAGACCCAGTACTTC. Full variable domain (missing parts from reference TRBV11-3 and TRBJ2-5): EAGVVQSPRYKIIEKKQPVAFWCNPISGHNTLYWYLQNLGQGPELLIRYENEEAVDDSQLPKDRFSAERLKGVDSTLKIQPAELGDSAVYLCASSSGTGGSHQETQYFGPGTRLLVL.

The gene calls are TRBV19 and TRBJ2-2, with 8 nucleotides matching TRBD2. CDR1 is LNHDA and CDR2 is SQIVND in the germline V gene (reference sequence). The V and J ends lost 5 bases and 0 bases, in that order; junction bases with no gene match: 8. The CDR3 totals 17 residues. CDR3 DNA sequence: TGTGCCAGTAGTGAAACGGGGGGGCCCCCGAACACCGGGGAGCTGTTTTTT. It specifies CASSETGGPPNTGELFF.

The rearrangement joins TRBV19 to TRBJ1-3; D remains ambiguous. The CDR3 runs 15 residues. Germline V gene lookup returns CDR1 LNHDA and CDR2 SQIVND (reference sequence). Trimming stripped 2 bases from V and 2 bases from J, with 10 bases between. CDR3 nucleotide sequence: TGTGCCAGTAGTATAATAGGAGAAACTGGAAACACCATATATTTT. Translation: CASSIIGETGNTIYF.

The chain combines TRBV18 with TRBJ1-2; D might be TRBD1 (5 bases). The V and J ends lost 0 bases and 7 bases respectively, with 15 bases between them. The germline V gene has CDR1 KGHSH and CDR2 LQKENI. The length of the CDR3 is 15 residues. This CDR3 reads CASSPPGRLAGGYTF. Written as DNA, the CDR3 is TGTGCCAGCTCACCACCGGGACGCCTGGCTGGTGGCTACACCTTC.

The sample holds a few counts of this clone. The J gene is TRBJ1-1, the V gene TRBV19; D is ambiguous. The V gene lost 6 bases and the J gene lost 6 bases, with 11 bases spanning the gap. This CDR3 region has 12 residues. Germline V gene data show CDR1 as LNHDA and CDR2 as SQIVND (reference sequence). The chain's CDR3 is CASRYERAEAFF. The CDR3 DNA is TGTGCCAGTAGGTACGAGAGAGCTGAAGCTTTCTTT.

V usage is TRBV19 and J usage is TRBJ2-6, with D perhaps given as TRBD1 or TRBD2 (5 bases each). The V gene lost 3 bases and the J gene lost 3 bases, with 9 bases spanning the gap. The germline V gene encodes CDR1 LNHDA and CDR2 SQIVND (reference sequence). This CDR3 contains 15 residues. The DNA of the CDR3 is TGTGCCAGTAGTATGAGGGGCAATGGGGCCAACGTCCTGACTTTC. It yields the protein CASSMRGNGANVLTF.

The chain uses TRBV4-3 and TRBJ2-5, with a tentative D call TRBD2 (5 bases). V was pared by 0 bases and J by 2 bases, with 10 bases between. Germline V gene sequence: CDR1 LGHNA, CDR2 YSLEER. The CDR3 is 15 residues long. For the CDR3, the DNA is TGCGCCAGCAGCCAAGATGCGTCGGGGCAAGAGACCCAGTACTTC. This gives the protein CASSQDASGQETQYF.

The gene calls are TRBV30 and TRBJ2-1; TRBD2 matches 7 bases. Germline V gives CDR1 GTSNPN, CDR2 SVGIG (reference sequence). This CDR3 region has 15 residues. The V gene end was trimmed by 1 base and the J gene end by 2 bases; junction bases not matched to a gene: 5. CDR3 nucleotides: TGTGCCTGGAGTGGTTTAGCGGGCCCCTACAATGAGCAGTTCTTC. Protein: CAWSGLAGPYNEQFF. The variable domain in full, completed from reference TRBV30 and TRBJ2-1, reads SQTIHQWPATLVQPVGSPLSLECTVEGTSNPNLYWYRQAAGRGLQLLFYSVGIGQISSEVPQNLSASRPQDRQFILSSKKLLLSDSGFYLCAWSGLAGPYNEQFFGPGTRLTVL.

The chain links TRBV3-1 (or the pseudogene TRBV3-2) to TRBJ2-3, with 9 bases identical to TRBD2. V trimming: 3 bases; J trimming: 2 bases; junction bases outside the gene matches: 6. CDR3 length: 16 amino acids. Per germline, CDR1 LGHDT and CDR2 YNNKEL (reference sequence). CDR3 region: CASSHRLAVHTDTQYF. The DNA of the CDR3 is TGTGCCAGCAGCCATAGACTAGCGGTACACACAGATACGCAGTATTTT.

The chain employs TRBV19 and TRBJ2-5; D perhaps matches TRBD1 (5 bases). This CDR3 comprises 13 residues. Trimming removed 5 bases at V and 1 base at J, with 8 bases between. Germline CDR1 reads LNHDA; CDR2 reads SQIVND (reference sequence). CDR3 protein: CASSADIQETQYF. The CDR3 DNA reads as TGTGCCAGTAGTGCGGACATCCAAGAGACCCAGTACTTC.

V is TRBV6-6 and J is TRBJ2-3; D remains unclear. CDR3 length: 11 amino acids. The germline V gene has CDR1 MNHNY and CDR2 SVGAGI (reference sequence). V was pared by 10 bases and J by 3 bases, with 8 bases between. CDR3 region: CATGLTDTQYF. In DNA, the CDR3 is TGTGCCACCGGGCTGACAGATACGCAGTATTTT.

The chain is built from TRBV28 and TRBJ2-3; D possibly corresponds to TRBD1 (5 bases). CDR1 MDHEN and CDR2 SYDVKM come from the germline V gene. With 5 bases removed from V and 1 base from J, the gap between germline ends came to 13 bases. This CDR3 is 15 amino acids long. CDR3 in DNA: TGTGCCAGCAGTCCCCAGGGCCCTGGCACAGATACGCAGTATTTT. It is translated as CASSPQGPGTDTQYF.

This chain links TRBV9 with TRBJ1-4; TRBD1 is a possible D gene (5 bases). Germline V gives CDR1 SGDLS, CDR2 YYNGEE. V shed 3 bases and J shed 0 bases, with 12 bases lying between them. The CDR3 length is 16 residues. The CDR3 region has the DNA TGTGCCAGCAGCGCCGACAGTGGAACAACTAATGAAAAACTGTTTTTT. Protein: CASSADSGTTNEKLFF.

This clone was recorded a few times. CDR3 residues: CATSDPRTANYGYTF. The CDR3 DNA follows: TGTGCCACCAGTGACCCCCGGACAGCTAACTATGGCTACACCTTC. J is TRBJ1-2 and V is TRBV24-1; D might be TRBD1 (6 bases). From germline, CDR1 is KGHDR and CDR2 SFDVKD. V lost 4 bases and J 0 bases, leaving 11 bases between the germline ends. The CDR3 spans 15 residues.

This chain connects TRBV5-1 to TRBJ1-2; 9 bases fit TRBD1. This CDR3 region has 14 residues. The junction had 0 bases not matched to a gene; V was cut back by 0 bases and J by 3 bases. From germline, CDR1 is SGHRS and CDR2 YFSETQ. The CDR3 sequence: CASSLGTGDYGYTF. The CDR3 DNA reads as TGCGCCAGCAGCTTGGGGACAGGGGACTATGGCTACACCTTC.

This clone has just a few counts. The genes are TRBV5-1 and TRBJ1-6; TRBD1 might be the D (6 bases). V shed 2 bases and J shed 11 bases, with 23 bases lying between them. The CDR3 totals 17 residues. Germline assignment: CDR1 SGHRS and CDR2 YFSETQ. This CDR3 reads CASSFYGGASLETPLHF. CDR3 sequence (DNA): TGCGCCAGCAGCTTCTACGGGGGGGCCTCCCTCGAGACACCCCTCCACTTT.

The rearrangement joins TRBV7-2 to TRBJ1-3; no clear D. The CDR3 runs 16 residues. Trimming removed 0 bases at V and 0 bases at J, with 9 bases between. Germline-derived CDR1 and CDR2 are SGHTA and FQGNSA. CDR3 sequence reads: CASSLAADHSGNTIYF. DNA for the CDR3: TGTGCCAGCAGCTTAGCGGCGGATCACTCTGGAAACACCATATATTTT. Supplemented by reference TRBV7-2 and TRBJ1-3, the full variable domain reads GAGVSQSPSNKVTEKGKDVELRCDPISGHTALYWYRQSLGQGLEFLIYFQGNSAPDKSGLPSDRFSAERTGGSVSTLTIQRTQQEDSAVYLCASSLAADHSGNTIYFGEGSWLTVV.